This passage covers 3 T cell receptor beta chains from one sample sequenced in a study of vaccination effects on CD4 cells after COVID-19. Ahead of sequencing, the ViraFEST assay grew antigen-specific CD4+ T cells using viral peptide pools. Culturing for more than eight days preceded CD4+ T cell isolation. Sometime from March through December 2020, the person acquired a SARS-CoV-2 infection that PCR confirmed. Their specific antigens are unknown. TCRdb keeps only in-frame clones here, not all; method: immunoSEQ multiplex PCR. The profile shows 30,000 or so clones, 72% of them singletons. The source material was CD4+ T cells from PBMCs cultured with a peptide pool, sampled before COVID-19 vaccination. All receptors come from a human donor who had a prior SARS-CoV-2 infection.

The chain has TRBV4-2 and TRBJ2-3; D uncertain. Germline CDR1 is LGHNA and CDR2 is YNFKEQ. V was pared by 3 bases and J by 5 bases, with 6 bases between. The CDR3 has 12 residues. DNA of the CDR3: TGTGCCAGCAGCCACCAAATAGATACGCAGTATTTT. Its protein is CASSHQIDTQYF.

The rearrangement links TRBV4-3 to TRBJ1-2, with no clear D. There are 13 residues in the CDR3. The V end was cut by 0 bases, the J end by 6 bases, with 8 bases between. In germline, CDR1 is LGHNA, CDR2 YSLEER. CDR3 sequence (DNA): TGCGCCAGCAGCCAAGAAACTGAGGATGGCTACACCTTC. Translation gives CASSQETEDGYTF.

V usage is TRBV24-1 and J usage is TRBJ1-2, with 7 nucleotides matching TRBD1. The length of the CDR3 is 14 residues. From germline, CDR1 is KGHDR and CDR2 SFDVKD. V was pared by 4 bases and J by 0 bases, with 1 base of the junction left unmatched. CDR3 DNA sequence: TGTGCCACCAGTGAAGGGGGCCCTAACTATGGCTACACCTTC. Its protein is CATSEGGPNYGYTF.